This section outlines one TCR beta chain sequence together with its context. The antigen is not known. Using immunoSEQ multiplex PCR, the repertoire was profiled, and TCRdb retains in-frame clones only, with some absent. The repertoire consists of roughly 38,000 clones, with 70% to 90% occurring once and the leading ten covering approximately 5.4%. The data were obtained in a study of T cells in localized non-small cell lung cancer. Study findings and constraints: Across samples, adjacent lung featured a median roughly 62 of the top 100 tumor clones. Uninvolved adjacent lung had the highest recorded T cell clonality, with tumor below it.

The V and J ends lost 0 bases and 6 bases, in that order; junction bases with no gene match: 4. This CDR3 has 14 residues. Germline V gene data show CDR1 as SGHRS and CDR2 as YFSETQ. The sequenced sample was peripheral blood mononuclear cells, obtained before any cancer treatment. The chain is built from TRBV5-1 and TRBJ2-3, with 7 bases matching TRBD2. The source of this sequence is a male donor older than 55 with stage II lung adenocarcinoma. The CDR3 DNA reads as TGCGCCAGCAGCTTGGTGGGAGGGCGGGATACGCAGTATTTT. It translates to CASSLVGGRDTQYF.